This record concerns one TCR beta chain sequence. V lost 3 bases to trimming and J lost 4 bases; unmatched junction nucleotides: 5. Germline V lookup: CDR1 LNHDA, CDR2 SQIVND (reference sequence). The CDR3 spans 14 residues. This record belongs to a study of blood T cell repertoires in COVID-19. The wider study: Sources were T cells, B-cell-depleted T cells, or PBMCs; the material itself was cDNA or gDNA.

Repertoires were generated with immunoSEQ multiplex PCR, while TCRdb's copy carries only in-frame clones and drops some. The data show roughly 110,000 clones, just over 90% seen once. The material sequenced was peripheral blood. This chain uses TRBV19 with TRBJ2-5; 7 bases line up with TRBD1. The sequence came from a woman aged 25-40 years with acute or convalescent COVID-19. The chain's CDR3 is CASSISGGRETQYF. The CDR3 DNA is TGTGCCAGTAGTATCTCAGGGGGAAGAGAGACCCAGTACTTC.